These T cell receptor beta chains were read from a single sample in a study of T cell changes during pregnancy in multiple sclerosis. Method: immunoSEQ multiplex PCR; TCRdb's copy keeps in-frame clones and lacks some. This sample has some 30,000 clones, with about 87% found just once. Sequenced material: CD8+ T cells from peripheral blood mononuclear cells, taken before pregnancy. The origin of the receptors is a female donor with multiple sclerosis, enrolled in a pregnancy study. Both conserved end residues are part of each CDR3. Fields, in order: CDR3 DNA, CDR3 protein, V gene, D gene, clone size, J gene. D genes are given only for firm matches. The size entry is marked missing in some rows and otherwise reads once, few, many or a size class.

TGTGCCATCAGTGAGTCATCGGTCGCGGGTTACACAGATACGCAGTATTTT	CAISESSVAGYTDTQYF	TRBV10-3	-	-	TRBJ2-3
TGCGCCAGCAGCCAAGAAAATCGCCTCCGTGCAGGGGTCTACAATGAGCAGTTCTTC	CASSQENRLRAGVYNEQFF	TRBV4-3	-	-	TRBJ2-1
TGTGCCTGGAGTCAGGGGGCGGGGTACAATGAGCAGTTCTTC	CAWSQGAGYNEQFF	TRBV30	TRBD1	once	TRBJ2-1
TGTGCCAGCAGCTTGGTTCAGGGGGATAATTCACCCCTCCACTTT	CASSLVQGDNSPLHF	TRBV5-6	TRBD1	medium-sized	TRBJ1-6
TGCAGCGTTGCATCGAGGACAGGGACTAACGAGCAGTACTTC	CSVASRTGTNEQYF	TRBV29-1	-	-	TRBJ2-7
TGTGCCAGCAGTTCTTTGACTCCCCTGAATGAGCAGTTCTTC	CASSSLTPLNEQFF	TRBV6-5	-	-	TRBJ2-1
TGTGCCAGCACTGGGGGACAGGGGGCATTCGTCCAAGAGACCCAGTACTTC	CASTGGQGAFVQETQYF	TRBV25-1	TRBD1	-	TRBJ2-5
TGTGCCAGCAGTGCAGAGACAGGGGGTAATTCACCCCTCCACTTT	CASSAETGGNSPLHF	TRBV6-1	TRBD1	-	TRBJ1-6
TGTGCCAGCAGTTTATCGTTAGGGGGCAGGGAGACCCAGTACTTC	CASSLSLGGRETQYF	TRBV27	TRBD1	once	TRBJ2-5
TGTGCCAGCAGTGTCCTCAGGGATTTGGAGACCCAGTACTTC	CASSVLRDLETQYF	TRBV25-1	-	-	TRBJ2-5
TGCAGCGTTGAATTGGGGACAGGGGGCAGTGAGACCCAGTACTTC	CSVELGTGGSETQYF	TRBV29-1	TRBD1	-	TRBJ2-5
TGTGCCAGCAGCGACGGGGGTAGCGAGCAGTACTTC	CASSDGGSEQYF	TRBV7-3	-	-	TRBJ2-7
TGCGCCAGCAGCCAGGGGGGGGATGTTGGTGAGCAGTTCTTC	CASSQGGDVGEQFF	TRBV4-3	TRBD2	-	TRBJ2-1